The next 23 T cell receptor beta chains were all read from a single sample in a study of blood T cells in healthy people across ages. Sample-barcoded 5' priming and a J-beta primer mix drove a second PCR of roughly 7 to 11 cycles. Each CDR3 protein gets one entry after TCRdb re-called the 5' RACE reads with MiXCR. The repertoire holds roughly 1.5 million distinct CDR3 sequences, with about 45% as singletons. The sequencing sample was made of blood. The source is a woman aged 18-35 years in good health.

This clonotype came up a few times. This chain links TRBV3-1 with TRBJ2-3; a weak D match, TRBD2 (6 bases). CDR3 length: 13 residues. The V gene's germline CDR1 is LGHDT and CDR2 YNNKEL (reference sequence). Trimming pared 3 bases from V and 9 bases from J, leaving 13 bases between. CDR3 residues: CASSHLSRETQYF. In nucleotides, the CDR3 is TGTGCCAGCAGCCACCTTTCGCGGGAAACGCAGTATTTT.

This clonotype was seen only once. The chain links TRBV10-3 to TRBJ1-6, with 8 bases that match TRBD1. The V segment lost 4 bases and the J segment 9 bases; nucleotides outside the gene matches: 8. CDR1 is ENHRY, CDR2 SYGVKD, per germline. This CDR3 contains 15 residues. In DNA, the CDR3 is TGTGCCATCAGTGGCGGACAGGGCAAGGGTTCACCCCTCCACTTT. Translated: CAISGGQGKGSPLHF.

This clonotype was found a few times. This sequence joins TRBV12-3 or TRBV12-4 and TRBJ1-5; D gene ambiguous. This CDR3 contains 17 residues. V dropped 7 bases and J dropped 0 bases, with 19 bases sitting between them. The CDR3 sequence: CASTQGQVFNSNQPQHF. CDR3 in DNA: TGTGCCAGCACTCAAGGGCAGGTTTTCAATAGCAATCAGCCCCAGCATTTT.

The CDR3 loop is CASSQGTPAYNEQFF. The DNA of the CDR3 is TGTGCCAGCAGCCAAGGGACACCGGCCTACAATGAGCAGTTCTTC. This chain uses TRBV7-2 with TRBJ2-1; D is perhaps TRBD1 (6 bases). Trimming stripped 5 bases from V and 2 bases from J, with 13 bases between. CDR3 size: 15 residues. In germline, CDR1 is SGHTA, CDR2 FQGNSA.

The rearrangement links TRBV3-1 to TRBJ1-2; TRBD1 aligns across 7 bases. Germline V gene sequence: CDR1 LGHDT, CDR2 YNNKEL (reference sequence). The CDR3 has 16 residues. J was trimmed by 4 bases and V by 0 bases; bases with no gene match: 8. CDR3 nucleotides: TGTGCCAGCAGCCAAGATCCCGGGGACAGCAGCTATGGCTACACCTTC. Translation gives CASSQDPGDSSYGYTF.

The CDR3 protein is CASSEAAPSQRQPQHF. CDR3 nucleotide sequence: TGTGCCAGCAGTGAAGCGGCACCTTCCCAACGGCAGCCCCAGCATTTT. V is TRBV6-1 and J is TRBJ1-5; D remains unclear. The CDR3 is made up of 16 amino acids. V shed 0 bases and J shed 7 bases, with 16 bases lying between them. The germline V gene encodes CDR1 MNHNS and CDR2 SASEGT.

A note on this clonotype: Sequence at one end of the junction differs from germline and may be a read error. V usage is TRBV2 and J usage is TRBJ2-1; perhaps TRBD1 as D (6 bases). CDR1 is SNHLY, CDR2 FYNNEI, per germline. CDR3 size: 15 residues. CDR3 region: CASNEVSWGLETQFF. The CDR3 DNA reads TGTGCCAGCAATGAAGTTAGCTGGGGGCTTGAGACCCAGTTCTTC.

CDR3 bases: TGTGCCAGCATCTCCGGGCTTCGGGAGCAGTTCTTC. Protein: CASISGLREQFF. V usage is TRBV6-5 and J usage is TRBJ2-1, with D hard to call. V was shortened by 7 bases and J by 10 bases, with 14 bases between the two germline ends. The CDR3 covers 12 residues. Looked up from germline, CDR1 is MNHEY and CDR2 is SVGAGI.

This clonotype was observed at least ten times. The chain combines TRBV29-1 with TRBJ2-1, with 10 bases aligning to TRBD2. The CDR3 length is 14 residues. CDR1 is SQVTM and CDR2 is ANQGSEA in the germline V gene. After removal of 8 bases from V and 5 bases from J, the junction contained 9 bases not matched to a gene. The CDR3 loop reads CSLPGLAYNNEQFF. The DNA of the CDR3 is TGCAGCCTTCCGGGACTAGCGTATAACAATGAGCAGTTCTTC.

V gene TRBV7-2 combines with J gene TRBJ1-1; D possibly corresponds to TRBD1 (6 bases). The CDR3 length is 15 residues. Looked up from germline, CDR1 is SGHTA and CDR2 is FQGNSA. The germline V and J ends were trimmed by 5 bases and 5 bases, with 18 bases remaining between them. This CDR3 is CASSPGQPGRTEAFF. CDR3 in DNA: TGTGCCAGCAGCCCGGGACAACCCGGCCGGACTGAAGCTTTCTTT.

This sequence joins TRBV19 and TRBJ2-2; TRBD2 might be the D (6 bases). V dropped 6 bases and J dropped 2 bases, with 13 bases sitting between them. The germline V gene has CDR1 LNHDA and CDR2 SQIVND (reference sequence). The CDR3 sequence is 15 residues long. This CDR3 reads CASSPGLYNTGELFF. In nucleotides, the CDR3 is TGTGCCAGTAGCCCGGGACTCTACAACACCGGGGAGCTGTTTTTT.

The chain combines TRBV2 with TRBJ2-1; 10 bases agree with TRBD2. V dropped 2 bases and J dropped 0; count of bases not matched to a gene: 4. This CDR3 is 17 amino acids long. The germline V gene encodes CDR1 SNHLY and CDR2 FYNNEI. DNA of the CDR3: TGTGCCAGCAGTGAATTAAGCGGGAGGGCCTCCTACAATGAGCAGTTCTTC. This gives the protein CASSELSGRASYNEQFF.

The chain recombines TRBV12-3 or TRBV12-4 with TRBJ2-1; D uncertain. V dropped 1 base and J dropped 0 bases, with 10 bases sitting between them. CDR3 length: 16 amino acids. DNA of the CDR3: TGTGCCAGCAGTTTAGAAGGCAAGAGCTCCTACAATGAGCAGTTCTTC. Protein sequence: CASSLEGKSSYNEQFF.

V and J are TRBV5-1 and TRBJ2-1, with 14 bases matching TRBD2. Trimming cost V 0 bases and J 15 bases; bases outside gene matches: 11. The CDR3 is 16 residues long. CDR1 SGHRS and CDR2 YFSETQ come from the germline V gene. CDR3: CASSLGLAGGPSYLFF. CDR3 bases: TGCGCCAGCAGCTTGGGACTAGCGGGGGGGCCAAGTTATCTGTTCTTC.

This sequence joins TRBV9 and TRBJ1-6; maybe TRBD1 (5 bases). Germline V gene data show CDR1 as SGDLS and CDR2 as YYNGEE. The CDR3 length is 15 residues. The V gene lost 3 bases and the J gene lost 9 bases, with 16 bases spanning the gap. The CDR3 DNA sequence: TGTGCCAGCAGCGCCGAACGGGACCGAATTTCACCCCTCCACTTT. Translating gives CASSAERDRISPLHF. Looking up the rest from reference TRBV9 and TRBJ1-6 gives the full variable domain: DSGVTQTPKHLITATGQRVTLRCSPRSGDLSVYWYQQSLDQGLQFLIQYYNGEERAKGNILERFSAQQFPDLHSELNLSSLELGDSALYFCASSAERDRISPLHFGNGTRLTVT.

This clonotype was observed many times. The V gene is TRBV29-1, the J gene TRBJ2-7, with 10 positions matching TRBD2. The CDR3 covers 15 residues. Germline V lookup: CDR1 SQVTM, CDR2 ANQGSEA. With V trimmed by 1 base and J by 0 bases, 3 bases remained unmatched. The DNA for the CDR3 is TGCAGCGTTGAAGTCTCTAGCGGGAGCTCCTACGAGCAGTACTTC. This codes for CSVEVSSGSSYEQYF.

The gene calls are TRBV7-9 and TRBJ2-5; 10 bases are a match to TRBD2. J gave up 11 bases and V 5 bases, and 23 bases lay outside the gene matches. CDR3 length: 18 amino acids. Germline CDR1 reads SEHNR; CDR2 reads FQNEAQ (reference sequence). Here the CDR3 reads CASSRVVRTSGHRDEQYF. CDR3 coding DNA: TGTGCCAGCAGCCGTGTTGTTAGGACTAGCGGCCACCGGGATGAGCAGTACTTC.

This clonotype occurred a few times. This chain connects TRBV11-2 to TRBJ2-5, with 9 bases that match TRBD2. The V gene end was trimmed by 3 bases and the J gene end by 2 bases; junction bases not matched to a gene: 10. This CDR3 region has 17 residues. Germline V CDR1 and CDR2: SGHAT, FQNNGV. CDR3 residues: CASSFWRLAEGQETQYF. For the CDR3, the DNA is TGTGCCAGCAGCTTTTGGAGACTAGCGGAGGGGCAAGAGACCCAGTACTTC.

The genes are TRBV30 and TRBJ1-1, with D unclear. Trimming removed 0 bases at V and 6 bases at J, with 17 bases between. The CDR3 has 15 amino acids. Germline CDR1 is GTSNPN and CDR2 is SVGIG (reference sequence). CDR3 in DNA: TGTGCCTGGAGTGTAGGCGGAGTATCTACCTCTGAAGCTTTCTTT. It specifies CAWSVGGVSTSEAFF.

The chain employs TRBV14 and TRBJ1-2, with TRBD1 identical over 10 bases. CDR3 length equals 15 residues. The ends lost 5 bases at V and 7 bases at J; junction bases unmatched: 10. The germline V gene has CDR1 SGHDN and CDR2 FVKESK. This CDR3 is CASSARGTGVFGYTF. The CDR3, as DNA: TGTGCCAGCAGCGCGAGGGGGACAGGGGTTTTTGGCTACACCTTC.

Details on this clonotype: Relative to the germline gene, one junction end is altered; a read error may explain this. The chain is built from TRBV18 and TRBJ2-4; D gene ambiguous. Per the germline V gene, CDR1 is KGHSH and CDR2 is LQKENI. The CDR3 is made up of 15 amino acids. CDR3 amino acids: CASSPPDSPKNNQYF. The CDR3 DNA follows: TGTGCCAGCTCACCACCAGATTCACCCAAAAACAATCAGTACTTC.

The genes are TRBV5-1 and TRBJ2-3; D unresolved. The CDR3 is made up of 17 amino acids. Per the germline V gene, CDR1 is SGHRS and CDR2 is YFSETQ. Trimming removed 3 bases from V and 0 bases from J, with 17 bases in between. The CDR3 DNA reads as TGCGCCAGCAGCTCCCGGCCTGGGGTTTCGAGCACAGATACGCAGTATTTT. Residues: CASSSRPGVSSTDTQYF.

This chain uses TRBV7-2 with TRBJ1-2; unclear D gene. Germline V gives CDR1 SGHTA, CDR2 FQGNSA. The CDR3 runs 12 residues. Trimming shortened V by 4 bases and J by 9 bases, and 12 bases separated the two germline ends. The CDR3 reads CASSSRSMRYTF. The CDR3 nucleotides are TGTGCCAGCAGCTCACGCTCGATGCGCTACACCTTC.